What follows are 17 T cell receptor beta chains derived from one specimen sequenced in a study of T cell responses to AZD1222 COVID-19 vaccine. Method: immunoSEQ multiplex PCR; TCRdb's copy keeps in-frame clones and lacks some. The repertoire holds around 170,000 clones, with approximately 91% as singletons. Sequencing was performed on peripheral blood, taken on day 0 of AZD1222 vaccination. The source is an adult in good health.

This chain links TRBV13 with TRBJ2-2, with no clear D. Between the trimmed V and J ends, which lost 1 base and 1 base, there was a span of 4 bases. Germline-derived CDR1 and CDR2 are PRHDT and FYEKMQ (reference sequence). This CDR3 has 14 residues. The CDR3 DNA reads TGTGCCAGCAGCTTAGTTGGGAACACCGGGGAGCTGTTTTTT. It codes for CASSLVGNTGELFF.

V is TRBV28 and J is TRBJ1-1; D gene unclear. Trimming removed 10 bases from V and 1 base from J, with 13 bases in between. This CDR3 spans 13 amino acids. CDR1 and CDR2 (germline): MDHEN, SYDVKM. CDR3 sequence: CATVGLSNTEAFF. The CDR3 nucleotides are TGTGCCACCGTGGGCCTTTCGAACACTGAAGCTTTCTTT.

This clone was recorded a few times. This chain's CDR3 is CASSLNGGQVMLGQYF. The CDR3 coding sequence is TGTGCCAGCAGCCTTAATGGGGGTCAGGTTATGCTAGGGCAGTACTTC. V gene TRBV7-8 combines with J gene TRBJ2-7, with D perhaps given as TRBD1 or TRBD2 (5 bases each). The V gene's germline CDR1 is SGHVS and CDR2 FQNEAQ. V lost 5 bases, J lost 9 bases, and 26 bases lay in between. This CDR3 has 16 amino acids.

The CDR3 protein is CASSVGSGANTEAFF. In DNA form, the CDR3 reads TGTGCCAGCAGCGTAGGTTCAGGGGCGAACACTGAAGCTTTCTTT. The chain employs TRBV9 and TRBJ1-1; perhaps TRBD1 as D (6 bases). CDR3 length equals 15 residues. V lost 0 bases and J 1 base, leaving 10 bases between the germline ends. The germline V gene has CDR1 SGDLS and CDR2 YYNGEE.

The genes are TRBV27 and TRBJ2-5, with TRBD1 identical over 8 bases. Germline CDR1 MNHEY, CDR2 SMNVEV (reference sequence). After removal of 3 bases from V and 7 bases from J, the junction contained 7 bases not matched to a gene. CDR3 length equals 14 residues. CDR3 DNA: TGTGCCAGCAGTTTGTCGAGACAGGGGACGACCCAGTACTTC. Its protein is CASSLSRQGTTQYF.

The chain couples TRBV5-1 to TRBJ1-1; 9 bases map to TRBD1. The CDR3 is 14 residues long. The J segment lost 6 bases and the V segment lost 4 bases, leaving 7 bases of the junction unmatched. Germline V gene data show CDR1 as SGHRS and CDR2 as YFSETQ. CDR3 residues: CASSRTGDLPEAFF. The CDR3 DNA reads TGCGCCAGCAGCAGGACAGGGGATCTTCCTGAAGCTTTCTTT.

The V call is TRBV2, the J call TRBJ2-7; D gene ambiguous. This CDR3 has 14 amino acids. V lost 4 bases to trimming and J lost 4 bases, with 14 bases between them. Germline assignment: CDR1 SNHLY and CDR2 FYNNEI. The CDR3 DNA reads TGTGCCAGCAGTGTAGTGGGAATAGGTTACGAGCAGTACTTC. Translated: CASSVVGIGYEQYF.

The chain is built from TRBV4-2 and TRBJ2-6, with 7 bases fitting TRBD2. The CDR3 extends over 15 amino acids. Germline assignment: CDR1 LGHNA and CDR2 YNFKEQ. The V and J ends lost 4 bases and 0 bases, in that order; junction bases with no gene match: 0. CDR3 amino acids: CASSREGSGANVLTF. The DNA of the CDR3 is TGTGCCAGCAGCCGGGAGGGCTCTGGGGCCAACGTCCTGACTTTC.

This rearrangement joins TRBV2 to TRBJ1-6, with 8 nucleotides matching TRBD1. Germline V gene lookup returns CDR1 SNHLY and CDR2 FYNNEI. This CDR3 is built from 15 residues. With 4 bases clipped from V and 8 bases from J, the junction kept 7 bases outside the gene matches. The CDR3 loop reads CASSVQGRGHSPLHF. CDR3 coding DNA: TGTGCCAGCAGTGTTCAGGGCAGGGGGCATTCACCCCTCCACTTT.

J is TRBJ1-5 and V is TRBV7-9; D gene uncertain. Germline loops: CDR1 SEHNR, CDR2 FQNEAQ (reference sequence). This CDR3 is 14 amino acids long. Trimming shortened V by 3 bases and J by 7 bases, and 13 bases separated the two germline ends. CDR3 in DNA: TGTGCCAGCAGCTTTGGCACATCACCGCAGCCCCAGCATTTT. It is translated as CASSFGTSPQPQHF.

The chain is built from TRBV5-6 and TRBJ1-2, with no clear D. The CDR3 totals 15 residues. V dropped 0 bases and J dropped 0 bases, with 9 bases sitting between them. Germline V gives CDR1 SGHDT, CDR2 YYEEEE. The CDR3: CASSLVPGANYGYTF. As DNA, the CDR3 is TGTGCCAGCAGCTTGGTTCCTGGAGCTAACTATGGCTACACCTTC. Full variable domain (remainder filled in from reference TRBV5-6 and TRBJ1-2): DAGVTQSPTHLIKTRGQQVTLRCSPKSGHDTVSWYQQALGQGPQFIFQYYEEEERQRGNFPDRFSGHQFPNYSSELNVNALLLGDSALYLCASSLVPGANYGYTFGSGTRLTVV.

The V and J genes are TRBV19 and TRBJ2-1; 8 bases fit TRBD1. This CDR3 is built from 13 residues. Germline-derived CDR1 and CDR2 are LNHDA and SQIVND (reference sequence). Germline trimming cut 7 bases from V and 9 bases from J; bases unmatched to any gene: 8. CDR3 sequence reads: CASTQDRVGEQFF. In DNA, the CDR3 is TGTGCCAGTACCCAGGACAGGGTTGGTGAGCAGTTCTTC.

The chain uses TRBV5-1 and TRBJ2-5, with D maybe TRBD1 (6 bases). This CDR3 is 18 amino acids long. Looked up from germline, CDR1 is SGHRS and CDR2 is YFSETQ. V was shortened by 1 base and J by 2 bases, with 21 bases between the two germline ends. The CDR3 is CASSLIPLQGLGQETQYF. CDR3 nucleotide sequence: TGCGCCAGCAGCTTGATCCCCCTACAGGGTCTGGGACAAGAGACCCAGTACTTC.

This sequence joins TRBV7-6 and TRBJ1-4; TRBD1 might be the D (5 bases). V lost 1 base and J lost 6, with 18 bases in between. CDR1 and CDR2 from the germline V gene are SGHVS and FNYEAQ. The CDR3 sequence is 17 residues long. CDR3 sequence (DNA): TGTGCCAGCAGCTTAGTTCGCAGGGCAAACAGTGATGAAAAACTGTTTTTT. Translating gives CASSLVRRANSDEKLFF.

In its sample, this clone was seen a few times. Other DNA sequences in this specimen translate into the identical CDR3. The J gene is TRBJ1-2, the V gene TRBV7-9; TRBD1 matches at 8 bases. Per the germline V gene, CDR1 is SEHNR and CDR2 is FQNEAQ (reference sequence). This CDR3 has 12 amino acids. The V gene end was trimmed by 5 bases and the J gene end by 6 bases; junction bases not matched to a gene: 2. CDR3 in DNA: TGTGCCAGCAGCCCGACAGGGGATGGCTACACCTTC. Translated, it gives CASSPTGDGYTF.

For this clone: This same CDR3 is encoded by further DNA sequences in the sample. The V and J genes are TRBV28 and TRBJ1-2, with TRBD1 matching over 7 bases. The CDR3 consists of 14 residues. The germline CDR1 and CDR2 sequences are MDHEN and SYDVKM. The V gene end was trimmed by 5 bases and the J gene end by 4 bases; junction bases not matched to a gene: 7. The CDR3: CASSLLQGGYGYTF. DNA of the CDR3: TGTGCCAGCAGTCTACTTCAGGGGGGCTATGGCTACACCTTC.

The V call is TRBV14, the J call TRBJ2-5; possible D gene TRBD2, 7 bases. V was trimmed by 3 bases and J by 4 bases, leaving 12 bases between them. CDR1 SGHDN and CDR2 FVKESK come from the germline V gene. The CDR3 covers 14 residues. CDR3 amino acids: CASSQPRGGETQYF. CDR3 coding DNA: TGTGCCAGCAGCCAGCCAAGGGGGGGAGAGACCCAGTACTTC.